This TCR beta chain was observed in a study of response to subunit inactivated influenza vaccine. This clonotype appeared many times. The target antigen is unknown. CDR1 DFQATT and CDR2 SNEGSKA come from the germline V gene (reference sequence). V trimming: 3 bases; J trimming: 6 bases; junction bases outside the gene matches: 6. This CDR3 has 16 amino acids. Each CDR3 protein is one row after TCRdb ran MiXCR on the RT-PCR reads. In the table there are about 500,000 distinct CDR3 sequences, approximately 15% of which are singletons. Study-wide results and caveats: It was the authors' suggestion that each seasonal influenza vaccination recruits few new T cells.

This sample comprised CD4+ T cells sorted from PBMCs, obtained less than 25 months after vaccination. The TCR sequence derives from a man aged 50-75 years who received an inactivated influenza vaccine. This chain uses TRBV20-1 with TRBJ2-1; TRBD2 matches at 15 bases. CDR3 sequence reads: CSASWGLAGGRNEQFF. CDR3 nucleotides: TGCAGTGCTAGTTGGGGACTAGCGGGGGGACGCAATGAGCAGTTCTTC.